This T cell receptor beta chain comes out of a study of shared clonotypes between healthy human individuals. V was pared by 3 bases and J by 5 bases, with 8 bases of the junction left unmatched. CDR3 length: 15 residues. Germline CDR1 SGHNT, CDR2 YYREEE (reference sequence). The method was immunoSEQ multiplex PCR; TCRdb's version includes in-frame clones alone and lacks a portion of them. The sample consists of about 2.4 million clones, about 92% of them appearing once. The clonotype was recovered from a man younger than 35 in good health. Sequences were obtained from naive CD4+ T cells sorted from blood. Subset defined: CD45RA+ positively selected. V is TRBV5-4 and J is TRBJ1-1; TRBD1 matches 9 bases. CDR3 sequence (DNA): TGTGCCAGCAGCTACAGGGGGCGCGTGACTACTGAAGCTTTCTTT. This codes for CASSYRGRVTTEAFF.